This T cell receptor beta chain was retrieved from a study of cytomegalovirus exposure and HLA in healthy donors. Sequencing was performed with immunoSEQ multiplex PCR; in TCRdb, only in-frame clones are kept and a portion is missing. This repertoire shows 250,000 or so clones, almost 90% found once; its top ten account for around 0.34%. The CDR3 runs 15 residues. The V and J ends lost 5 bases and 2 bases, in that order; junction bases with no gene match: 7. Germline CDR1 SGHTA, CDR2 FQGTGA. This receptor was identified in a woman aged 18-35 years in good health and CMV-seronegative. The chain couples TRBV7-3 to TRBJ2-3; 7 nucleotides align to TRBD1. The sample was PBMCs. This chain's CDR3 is CASSLNRGNTDTQYF. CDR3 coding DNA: TGTGCCAGCAGCCTCAACAGGGGTAACACAGATACGCAGTATTTT.